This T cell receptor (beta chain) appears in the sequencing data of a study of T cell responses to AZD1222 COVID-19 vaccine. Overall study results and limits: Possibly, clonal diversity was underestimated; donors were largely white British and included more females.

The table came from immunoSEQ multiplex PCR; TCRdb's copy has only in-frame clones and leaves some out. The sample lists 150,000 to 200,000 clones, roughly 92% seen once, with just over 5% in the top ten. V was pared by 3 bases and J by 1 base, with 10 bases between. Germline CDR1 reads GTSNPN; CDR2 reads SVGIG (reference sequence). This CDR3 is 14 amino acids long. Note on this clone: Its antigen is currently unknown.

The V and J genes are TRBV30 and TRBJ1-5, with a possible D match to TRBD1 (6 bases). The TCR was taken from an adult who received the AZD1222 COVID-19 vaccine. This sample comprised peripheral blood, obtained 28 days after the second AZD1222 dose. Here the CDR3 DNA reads TGTGCCTGGAGGAGGGGGGGGAGCAATCAGCCCCAGCATTTT. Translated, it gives CAWRRGGSNQPQHF.